These 25 T cell receptor beta chains were sequenced from one sample in a study of glioma-infiltrating T cells. Using RNA template, CDR3s of TCR alpha and beta were amplified with iRepertoire arm-PCR. MiXCR, run by TCRdb on the multiplex PCR reads, gives a single entry per CDR3 protein. The table shows a few hundred thousand distinct CDR3 sequences, with 35% to 45% occurring only once. The specimen sequenced was glioma tissue, nonneoplastic brain tissue, or PBMCs (not recorded which). Receptor source: a human donor with low-grade glioma or glioblastoma, undergoing nonglioma brain surgery, or in good health (not recorded which).

This chain uses TRBV6-2 or TRBV6-3 with TRBJ1-5; D remains ambiguous. This CDR3 region has 16 residues. Trimming pared 4 bases from V and 1 base from J, leaving 14 bases between. Germline CDR1 MNHEY, CDR2 SVGEGT. CDR3 DNA: TGTGCCAGCAGTTTCCCGGAAAGGGCGAGCAATCAGCCCCAGCATTTT. It translates to CASSFPERASNQPQHF.

For this clonotype: Mismatch with germline at one junction end may stem from a read error. The chain is built from TRBV7-9 and TRBJ1-5, with D hard to call. CDR3 length: 13 residues. Germline-derived CDR1 and CDR2 are SEHNR and FQNEAQ (reference sequence). This CDR3 is CASSLYSNRPQHF. For the CDR3, the DNA is TGTGCCAGCAGCCTCTATAGCAATCGGCCCCAGCATTTT.

With regard to this clonotype: Given a much more abundant clone one base away, this may be a read error. The CDR3 sequence: CATTRPGSSYNEQFF. The CDR3 region has the DNA TGTGCCACCACCCGACCGGGCAGCTCCTACAATGAGCAGTTCTTC. V usage is TRBV6-1 and J usage is TRBJ2-1; D is uncertain. Germline V gene sequence: CDR1 MNHNS, CDR2 SASEGT. This CDR3 comprises 15 residues. Trimming shortened V by 10 bases and J by 0 bases, and 16 bases separated the two germline ends.

The rearrangement uses TRBV20-1 and TRBJ2-1; D could derive from TRBD1 or TRBD2 (6 bases each). Germline values: CDR1 DFQATT, CDR2 SNEGSKA (reference sequence). V lost 5 bases to trimming and J lost 6 bases, with 17 bases between them. This CDR3 comprises 14 residues. This CDR3 reads CSAPKARGRNEQFF. In DNA, the CDR3 is TGCAGTGCTCCAAAGGCCCGGGGGCGCAATGAGCAGTTCTTC.

V usage is TRBV7-6 and J usage is TRBJ2-2, with 7 nucleotides matching TRBD2. CDR3 length: 14 amino acids. Germline V lookup: CDR1 SGHVS, CDR2 FNYEAQ. V lost 10 bases and J lost 5; bases outside the gene matches: 10. CDR3 sequence: CATQEAGETGELFF. The CDR3 bases are TGTGCCACCCAAGAGGCGGGAGAAACCGGGGAGCTGTTTTTT.

A note on this clonotype: A junction end diverges from the germline sequence, so it may reflect a read error. The V gene is TRBV28, the J gene TRBJ1-6; a possible D gene is TRBD1 (5 bases). This CDR3 spans 16 amino acids. Germline V gene lookup returns CDR1 MDHEN and CDR2 SYDVKM. The CDR3 region is CASRKHRDDGSSPPHF. The CDR3 DNA sequence: TGTGCCAGCAGAAAACACCGGGACGACGGATCTTCACCCCCCCACTTT.

The table lists this clonotype with a count of one. The chain carries TRBV7-9 and TRBJ2-7; D is undetermined. Trimming removed 6 bases at V and 0 bases at J, with 6 bases between. CDR3 length: 12 amino acids. Germline loops: CDR1 SEHNR, CDR2 FQNEAQ (reference sequence). Written as DNA, the CDR3 is TGTGCCAGCAGGCGCGTCTCCTACGAGCAGTACTTC. This codes for CASRRVSYEQYF.

The V and J genes are TRBV10-3 and TRBJ1-4, with a tentative D call TRBD1 (6 bases). This CDR3 region has 14 residues. Germline V gene data show CDR1 as ENHRY and CDR2 as SYGVKD. Trimming shortened V by 0 bases and J by 4 bases, and 6 bases separated the two germline ends. The chain's CDR3 is CAISESQGNEKLFF. The CDR3 DNA is TGTGCCATCAGTGAGTCACAGGGTAATGAAAAACTGTTTTTT.

This clonotype occurred a few times. The chain recombines TRBV24-1 with TRBJ2-1; 10 bases agree with TRBD2. Germline CDR1 reads KGHDR; CDR2 reads SFDVKD. This CDR3 spans 15 amino acids. V lost 4 bases, J lost 7 bases, and 6 bases stayed unmatched. This chain's CDR3 is CATSDLAGEENEQFF. The DNA of the CDR3 is TGTGCCACCAGTGACCTAGCGGGAGAGGAAAATGAGCAGTTCTTC.

Note on this clonotype: A read error is possible here, since a much larger clone lies one base away. The chain has TRBV27 and TRBJ2-1, with D tentatively TRBD2 (5 bases). CDR1 is MNHEY and CDR2 is SMNVEV in the germline V gene (reference sequence). The CDR3 runs 15 residues. CDR3 in amino acids: CASSVSVSSYNEQSF. The DNA of the CDR3 is TGTGCCAGCAGTGTTAGCGTAAGCTCCTACAATGAGCAGTCCTTC.

This rearrangement joins TRBV24-1 to TRBJ2-3, with D unresolved. Trimming cost V 3 bases and J 0 bases, with 15 bases left between them. The CDR3 is 17 residues long. The germline V gene has CDR1 KGHDR and CDR2 SFDVKD. Written as DNA, the CDR3 is TGTGCCACCAGTGATCGGCCCAAAGGTCCTAGCACAGATACGCAGTATTTT. Translation gives CATSDRPKGPSTDTQYF.

The V gene is TRBV20-1, the J gene TRBJ2-5; D possibly uses TRBD1 or TRBD2 (5 bases each). Looked up from germline, CDR1 is DFQATT and CDR2 is SNEGSKA (reference sequence). This CDR3 spans 12 amino acids. The ends were cut back, 6 bases at V and 3 bases at J, with 11 bases in the middle. CDR3 bases: TGCAGTGCGAGGGGTTCGGAAGAGACCCAGTACTTC. Translating gives CSARGSEETQYF.

This clonotype showed up just a few times. V gene TRBV15 combines with J gene TRBJ2-5, with D perhaps given as TRBD1 or TRBD2 (5 bases each). V gave up 0 bases and J gave up 5 bases, with 7 bases separating them. The CDR3 extends over 13 amino acids. CDR1 and CDR2 (germline): LNHNV, YYDKDF (reference sequence). The CDR3, as DNA: TGTGCCACCAGCAGAGATGAGGGGGAGACCCAGTACTTC. It codes for CATSRDEGETQYF.

In its sample, this clonotype was seen a few times. The rearrangement links TRBV7-9 to TRBJ2-1, with a tentative D call TRBD2 (5 bases). Germline CDR1 and CDR2: SEHNR and FQNEAQ (reference sequence). Trimming removed 4 bases at V and 9 bases at J, with 19 bases between. The CDR3 runs to 15 residues. CDR3 region: CASSSSMSGGFEQFF. The CDR3 DNA sequence: TGTGCCAGCAGCTCCTCTATGAGCGGAGGATTTGAGCAGTTCTTC.

This chain joins TRBV2 and TRBJ2-7; the D is unclear. The V gene's germline CDR1 is SNHLY and CDR2 FYNNEI. This CDR3 has 12 amino acids. Trimming took 4 bases from V and 2 from J, leaving 6 bases between them. CDR3 region: CASSVGAYEQYF. In nucleotides, the CDR3 is TGTGCCAGCAGTGTAGGCGCCTACGAGCAGTACTTC. The whole variable domain, remainder taken from reference TRBV2 and TRBJ2-7, is EPEVTQTPSHQVTQMGQEVILRCVPISNHLYFYWYRQILGQKVEFLVSFYNNEISEKSEIFDDQFSVERPDGSNFTLKIRSTKLEDSAMYFCASSVGAYEQYFGPGTRLTVT.

The V gene is TRBV6-2 or TRBV6-3, the J gene TRBJ2-1; the D is unclear. V was pared by 1 base and J by 2 bases, with 12 bases between. Germline CDR1 and CDR2: MNHEY and SVGEGT. This CDR3 spans 16 amino acids. The CDR3 DNA is TGTGCCAGCAGTTACTACTCAGCTCCCCCCTACAATGAGCAGTTCTTC. It specifies CASSYYSAPPYNEQFF.

This clonotype came up many times. The chain combines TRBV6-1 with TRBJ2-1, with 14 bases matching TRBD2. J lost 8 bases, V lost 4 bases, and 7 bases had no gene match. The CDR3 totals 16 residues. The germline CDR1 and CDR2 sequences are MNHNS and SASEGT. CDR3 protein: CASSAGLAGGGDEQFF. CDR3 DNA sequence: TGTGCCAGCAGTGCCGGACTAGCGGGAGGCGGGGATGAGCAGTTCTTC.

This chain joins TRBV7-3 and TRBJ2-7, with D possibly TRBD2 on 5 matching bases. The V gene lost 3 bases and the J gene lost 3 bases, with 15 bases spanning the gap. The CDR3 is made up of 15 amino acids. The germline gives CDR1 SGHTA, CDR2 FQGTGA. Here the CDR3 DNA reads TGTGCCAGCAGCTTGGATTCGGGATCCATCTACGAGCAGTACTTC. It yields the protein CASSLDSGSIYEQYF.

On this clonotype: Germline and junction disagree at one end, which may indicate a read error. The chain couples TRBV25-1 to TRBJ2-7; TRBD2 matches 7 bases. This CDR3 is 13 amino acids long. CDR1 is MGHDK, CDR2 SYGVNS, per germline. The CDR3 sequence is CASSEPPTIGRQF. CDR3 sequence (DNA): TGTGCCAGCAGTGAGCCCCCGACTATCGGGAGGCAGTTC.

V gene TRBV20-1 combines with J gene TRBJ2-3; TRBD2 is a possible D gene (6 bases). This CDR3 has 13 amino acids. V lost 1 base, J lost 4 bases, and 9 bases lay in between. Per the germline V gene, CDR1 is DFQATT and CDR2 is SNEGSKA (reference sequence). The DNA of the CDR3 is TGCAGTGCTAGAGTGGCGGGATCAGATACGCAGTATTTT. Its translation: CSARVAGSDTQYF.

As regards this clonotype: A clone one base away is much larger, so this may be a read error. The chain is built from TRBV27 and TRBJ1-6; tentative D call: TRBD1 (5 bases). The CDR3 extends over 15 amino acids. The germline V gene encodes CDR1 MNHEY and CDR2 SMNVEV (reference sequence). Trimming pared 2 bases from V and 4 bases from J, leaving 9 bases between. The CDR3 reads CASSLRQGYNSPLHF. Here the CDR3 DNA reads TGTGCCAGCAGTTTACGGCAGGGATATAATTCACCCCTCCACTTT.

This clonotype was detected ten times or more. The V call is TRBV6-2 or TRBV6-3, the J call TRBJ2-7, with a possible D match to TRBD2 (5 bases). Germline V gives CDR1 MNHEY, CDR2 SVGEGT. Trimming left V 11 bases short and J 6 bases short, with 14 bases between. CDR3 length: 11 amino acids. The CDR3, as DNA: TGTGCCTCCCGGGGTAACGTCGAGCAGTACTTC. This codes for CASRGNVEQYF.

The V gene is TRBV4-3, the J gene TRBJ1-6; TRBD1 is a possible D gene (5 bases). The germline V and J ends were trimmed by 0 bases and 3 bases, with 9 bases remaining between them. Germline-derived CDR1 and CDR2 are LGHNA and YSLEER. The CDR3 is 16 residues long. In nucleotides, the CDR3 is TGCGCCAGCAGCCAAGACCAGGGATTCTATAATTCACCCCTCCACTTT. It specifies CASSQDQGFYNSPLHF.

The sample holds many counts of this clonotype. The V and J genes are TRBV6-1 and TRBJ2-1; weak D call: TRBD2 (6 bases). Germline CDR1 is MNHNS and CDR2 is SASEGT. The CDR3 is 15 residues long. Trimming left V 7 bases short and J 2 bases short, with 15 bases between. CDR3 in DNA: TGTGCCAGCAAGGAGGGCTCAACCACCTACAATGAGCAGTTCTTC. Translation: CASKEGSTTYNEQFF.

The V and J genes are TRBV3-1 and TRBJ2-7; perhaps TRBD2 as D (6 bases). CDR3 length: 14 residues. The V and J ends lost 1 base and 7 bases respectively, with 14 bases between them. The germline CDR1 and CDR2 sequences are LGHDT and YNNKEL (reference sequence). Here the CDR3 reads CASSQVGGGWEQYF. The CDR3 bases are TGTGCCAGCAGCCAAGTTGGTGGGGGGTGGGAGCAGTACTTC.